These 5 T cell receptor beta chains were all obtained from the same sample, sequenced in a study of T cell responses to AZD1222 COVID-19 vaccine. TCRdb's table, derived via immunoSEQ multiplex PCR, lists solely in-frame clones and lacks some. Of about 110,000 clones detected, roughly 89% appear once; the ten largest clones hold about 3%. The sample in question was peripheral blood, obtained on day 0 of MenACWY control vaccination. These receptor sequences come from an adult in good health.

The V gene is TRBV24-1, the J gene TRBJ2-1; D unresolved. There are 13 residues in the CDR3. V lost 4 bases, J lost 1 base, and 4 bases lay in between. CDR1 and CDR2 from the germline V gene are KGHDR and SFDVKD. CDR3 in amino acids: CATSDRSYNEQFF. The CDR3 region has the DNA TGTGCCACCAGTGACCGGTCCTACAATGAGCAGTTCTTC.

The chain carries TRBV5-1 and TRBJ2-5; 13 bases align to TRBD2. Germline V lookup: CDR1 SGHRS, CDR2 YFSETQ. The ends lost 4 bases at V and 4 bases at J; junction bases unmatched: 4. The CDR3 loop spans 15 amino acids. As DNA, the CDR3 is TGCGCCAGCAGCCCCGGGACTAGCGGGGTAGAGACCCAGTACTTC. Translation gives CASSPGTSGVETQYF.

The rearrangement links TRBV13 to TRBJ1-2, with TRBD1 as a possible D gene (5 bases). CDR1 and CDR2 from the germline V gene are PRHDT and FYEKMQ (reference sequence). The length of the CDR3 is 15 residues. Trimming pared 5 bases from V and 3 bases from J, leaving 16 bases between. CDR3 in amino acids: CASSTTGVGDYGYTF. CDR3 nucleotide sequence: TGTGCCAGCAGCACTACGGGGGTAGGGGACTATGGCTACACCTTC.

The table lists this clone with a count of one. This chain joins TRBV5-6 and TRBJ1-2, with a possible D match to TRBD1 (5 bases). CDR3 length: 13 residues. Trimming left V 4 bases short and J 5 bases short, with 12 bases between. CDR1 SGHDT and CDR2 YYEEEE come from the germline V gene. CDR3 in amino acids: CASSKDRGYGYTF. Written as DNA, the CDR3 is TGTGCCAGCAGCAAAGACAGAGGGTATGGCTACACCTTC.

This chain uses TRBV5-1 with TRBJ1-6; D call uncertain. The CDR3 loop spans 14 amino acids. Germline V gene lookup returns CDR1 SGHRS and CDR2 YFSETQ. The ends were cut back, 0 bases at V and 7 bases at J, with 8 bases in the middle. This CDR3 reads CASSLDSANSPLHF. CDR3 nucleotide sequence: TGCGCCAGCAGCTTGGACAGCGCCAATTCACCCCTCCACTTT.